This T cell receptor beta chain originates from a study of Ad26.COV2.S vaccination and SARS-CoV-2 variants. Study overall: Participant was drawn from the COV1001 Ad26.COV2.S trial arm. General study points: There was a possibility that the TCR breadth and depth analyses underestimated total T cell responses.

Treatment noted: approximately 18 received Ad26.COV2.S at low or high dose, single or two shots; 5 received placebo; per-sample allocation not given. Samples were taken on day 63 after the first vaccine or placebo injection. A Boston donor was an adult aged 18-55 years. TCRdb's table, derived via immunoSEQ multiplex PCR, lists solely in-frame clones and lacks some. The sample comprises about 250,000 clones, around nine tenths of which are singletons, and less than 3% rests with the top ten. Of note for this clone: The antigen remains undetermined.

This TCR came from a person between 18 and 59 years old who received the Ad26.COV2.S COVID-19 vaccine or a placebo. The material sequenced was peripheral blood, taken in a trial of Ad26.COV2.S vaccine versus placebo.

CDR3 region: CASRLGGQPEAFF. In nucleotides, the CDR3 is TGTGCCAGCAGACTCGGGGGCCAACCTGAAGCTTTCTTT. The V and J genes are TRBV6-5 and TRBJ1-1; D possibly corresponds to TRBD1 (6 bases). This CDR3 is built from 13 residues. Germline V gene data show CDR1 as MNHEY and CDR2 as SVGAGI. Trimming removed 6 bases at V and 6 bases at J, with 14 bases between.